These 29 T cell receptor beta chains were sequenced from one sample in a study of shared clonotypes between healthy human individuals. Clones were read by immunoSEQ multiplex PCR, and TCRdb kept only the in-frame ones, dropping some. This sample carries under 550,000 clones, 90% to 97% of them seen once, and the ten largest clones take about 0.057%. The specimen sequenced was naive CD4+ T cells sorted from blood. The sample's subset: CD45RA+ positively selected. All receptors derive from a woman aged 30 to 39 in good health.

Regarding this clone: The DNA is omitted, as the CDR3 cannot be located on it reliably, and the CDR3 follows TCRdb's listing. The CDR3 here is CASSLTGRAVRRYF. The J gene is TRBJ2-7, the V gene TRBV7-9; TRBD1 is taken as the D call from the table, unchecked against the DNA. The germline gives CDR1 SEHNR, CDR2 FQNEAQ (reference sequence). The CDR3 spans 14 amino acids, including both terminal residues.

The J gene is TRBJ2-5, the V gene TRBV5-1; possibly TRBD1 for D (6 bases). CDR1 and CDR2 (germline): SGHRS, YFSETQ. V shed 5 bases and J shed 2 bases, with 16 bases lying between them. The CDR3 loop spans 15 amino acids. CDR3 nucleotides: TGCGCCAGCAGTCAACTCCAGGGGTGGCAAGAGACCCAGTACTTC. This gives the protein CASSQLQGWQETQYF.

The chain uses TRBV4-2 and TRBJ1-2, with 8 bases identical to TRBD1. J gave up 5 bases and V 3 bases, and 17 bases lay outside the gene matches. Germline lookup yields CDR1 LGHNA and CDR2 YNFKEQ. The CDR3 consists of 18 residues. For the CDR3, the DNA is TGTGCCAGCAGCCACGGAGCGGACAGGGCCTCCGATCCATATGGCTACACCTTC. Translated: CASSHGADRASDPYGYTF.

The chain is built from TRBV15 and TRBJ1-3, with no clear D. The V and J ends lost 4 bases and 0 bases respectively, with 4 bases between them. CDR3 length equals 13 residues. The germline gives CDR1 LNHNV, CDR2 YYDKDF (reference sequence). The CDR3 reads CATSTGSGNTIYF. The DNA of the CDR3 is TGTGCCACCAGCACGGGCTCTGGAAACACCATATATTTT.

The V and J genes are TRBV7-2 and TRBJ2-5; 7 nucleotides agree with TRBD2. CDR3 length equals 16 residues. Trimming took 5 bases from V and 2 from J; bases not matched to a gene: 11. CDR1 and CDR2 (germline): SGHTA, FQGNSA. CDR3 in amino acids: CASSRETSLRQETQYF. CDR3 bases: TGTGCCAGCAGCCGCGAGACTAGCCTTAGGCAAGAGACCCAGTACTTC.

The rearrangement uses TRBV5-1 and TRBJ2-7, with D unresolved. Per germline, CDR1 SGHRS and CDR2 YFSETQ. The CDR3 spans 12 residues. Between the trimmed V and J ends, which lost 3 bases and 6 bases, there was a span of 10 bases. DNA for the CDR3: TGCGCCAGCAGCTCTTCGACGGCCGAGCAGTACTTC. Residues: CASSSSTAEQYF.

The chain joins TRBV19 to TRBJ1-3; D gene ambiguous. From germline, CDR1 is LNHDA and CDR2 SQIVND (reference sequence). The CDR3 has 16 residues. V was shortened by 4 bases and J by 1 base, with 14 bases between the two germline ends. This CDR3 reads CASSTGPADSGNTIYF. The CDR3 region has the DNA TGTGCCAGTAGTACCGGCCCAGCGGATTCTGGAAACACCATATATTTT.

The chain has TRBV28 and TRBJ1-1, with TRBD1 identical over 9 bases. This CDR3 is 13 amino acids long. Trimming removed 11 bases from V and 5 bases from J; junction bases left unmatched: 9. Germline-derived CDR1 and CDR2 are MDHEN and SYDVKM. CDR3 protein: CAAWTGVGTEAFF. CDR3 nucleotides: TGTGCCGCATGGACAGGGGTTGGTACTGAAGCTTTCTTT.

This rearrangement joins TRBV7-9 to TRBJ2-7; 7 bases match TRBD1. This CDR3 is built from 12 residues. V was pared by 5 bases and J by 4 bases, with 2 bases of the junction left unmatched. The germline V gene has CDR1 SEHNR and CDR2 FQNEAQ (reference sequence). Here the CDR3 DNA reads TGTGCCAGCAGCACACAGGGGTACGAGCAGTACTTC. This translates into CASSTQGYEQYF.

This clone was detected only once. CDR3: CASSLEGGIHEQFF. Here the CDR3 DNA reads TGCGCCAGCAGCTTGGAAGGAGGGATCCATGAGCAGTTCTTC. The V and J genes are TRBV5-1 and TRBJ2-1; a weak D match, TRBD2 (6 bases). V gave up 0 bases and J gave up 8 bases, with 12 bases separating them. The germline gives CDR1 SGHRS, CDR2 YFSETQ. The CDR3 contains 14 residues.

The CDR3 loop reads CASSKAGLAGASHEQYF. The CDR3 bases are TGTGCCAGTAGTAAGGCAGGACTAGCGGGAGCTAGTCACGAGCAGTACTTC. This chain joins TRBV19 and TRBJ2-7, with 13 bases lining up with TRBD2. Trimming removed 4 bases from V and 5 bases from J; junction bases left unmatched: 11. The germline V gene encodes CDR1 LNHDA and CDR2 SQIVND (reference sequence). CDR3 length: 17 amino acids.

The chain links TRBV5-1 to TRBJ1-2; D gene uncertain. Trimming removed 0 bases from V and 8 bases from J, with 8 bases in between. CDR1 SGHRS and CDR2 YFSETQ come from the germline V gene. The CDR3 loop spans 12 amino acids. CDR3 region: CASSLVPGGYTF. CDR3 sequence (DNA): TGCGCCAGCAGCTTGGTCCCGGGCGGCTACACCTTC.

The V gene is TRBV28, the J gene TRBJ2-7; D is perhaps TRBD2 (7 bases). The V and J ends lost 3 bases and 2 bases respectively, with 20 bases between them. This CDR3 contains 17 residues. CDR1 is MDHEN, CDR2 SYDVKM, per germline. CDR3 DNA sequence: TGTGCCAGCAGTTTCGTCGTTGGGGGCAGCGGGGCCTACGAGCAGTACTTC. It yields the protein CASSFVVGGSGAYEQYF.

This chain joins TRBV28 and TRBJ2-7; D possibly matches TRBD1 or TRBD2 (6 bases each). The CDR3 loop spans 12 amino acids. Germline CDR1 is MDHEN and CDR2 is SYDVKM. Trimming shortened V by 8 bases and J by 6 bases, and 14 bases separated the two germline ends. The CDR3 is CASDKRGLEQYF. As DNA, the CDR3 is TGTGCCAGCGACAAACGGGGGCTCGAGCAGTACTTC.

This chain links TRBV14 with TRBJ1-2; no firm D call. V was pared by 3 bases and J by 6 bases, with 8 bases between. The CDR3 runs to 12 residues. From germline, CDR1 is SGHDN and CDR2 FVKESK. The CDR3 sequence is CASSHSGDGYTF. The CDR3 DNA follows: TGTGCCAGCAGCCACTCGGGAGATGGCTACACCTTC.

The rearrangement joins TRBV7-8 to TRBJ1-5; D remains ambiguous. Germline lookup yields CDR1 SGHVS and CDR2 FQNEAQ. This CDR3 spans 15 amino acids. Between the trimmed V and J ends, which lost 0 bases and 3 bases, there was a span of 9 bases. In nucleotides, the CDR3 is TGTGCCAGCAGCTTAGCTGCGGGTTTCAATCAGCCCCAGCATTTT. It yields the protein CASSLAAGFNQPQHF.

Written as DNA, the CDR3 is TGTGCCAGCAGTTTACGGGGGGACCTCACCTACGAGCAGTACTTC. Amino acids: CASSLRGDLTYEQYF. The V and J genes are TRBV28 and TRBJ2-7; 7 nucleotides match TRBD2. Trimming removed 2 bases from V and 2 bases from J; junction bases left unmatched: 6. CDR3 size: 15 residues. Per the germline V gene, CDR1 is MDHEN and CDR2 is SYDVKM.

This chain joins TRBV27 and TRBJ1-2; D is uncertain. This CDR3 contains 13 residues. Germline CDR1 is MNHEY and CDR2 is SMNVEV (reference sequence). Trimming took 3 bases from V and 6 from J, leaving 11 bases between them. CDR3 protein: CASSFGRSDGYTF. The CDR3 nucleotides are TGTGCCAGCAGTTTTGGTAGGAGTGATGGCTACACCTTC.

The chain couples TRBV4-2 to TRBJ1-5; possibly TRBD1 for D (6 bases). The CDR3 loop spans 13 amino acids. V was pared by 4 bases and J by 6 bases, with 10 bases between. Germline V CDR1 and CDR2: LGHNA, YNFKEQ. CDR3 DNA sequence: TGTGCCAGCAGCCCAGGGGATGGTCAGCCCCAGCATTTT. This translates into CASSPGDGQPQHF.

This sequence joins TRBV11-3 and TRBJ2-7; D is unclear. This CDR3 comprises 14 residues. CDR1 is SGHNT and CDR2 is YENEEA in the germline V gene. Trimming removed 2 bases at V and 0 bases at J, with 8 bases between. CDR3 in amino acids: CASSLSRNSYEQYF. CDR3 sequence (DNA): TGTGCCAGCAGCTTATCCAGGAACTCCTACGAGCAGTACTTC.

The chain recombines TRBV19 with TRBJ2-6; D is unclear. V was shortened by 6 bases and J by 2 bases, with 17 bases between the two germline ends. The CDR3 runs 17 residues. CDR1 is LNHDA and CDR2 is SQIVND in the germline V gene (reference sequence). CDR3 nucleotide sequence: TGTGCCAGTAGCCTCGTTGGTGCTGGGACTGGGGCCAACGTCCTGACTTTC. Translated: CASSLVGAGTGANVLTF.

The rearrangement uses TRBV7-9 and TRBJ1-4; possible D gene TRBD1, 6 bases. The CDR3 extends over 17 amino acids. Germline V gene data show CDR1 as SEHNR and CDR2 as FQNEAQ (reference sequence). Trimming removed 0 bases from V and 5 bases from J, with 16 bases in between. The CDR3 nucleotides are TGTGCCAGCAGCTTAGCAATCCAGGGGAAGGCAAATGAAAAACTGTTTTTT. This codes for CASSLAIQGKANEKLFF.

In DNA form, the CDR3 reads TGTGCCAGCAGTTTAGGGGGCGGGAGTTACGAGCAGTACTTC. Protein: CASSLGGGSYEQYF. This chain joins TRBV28 and TRBJ2-7; weak D call: TRBD2 (7 bases). This CDR3 is 14 amino acids long. Germline V gene sequence: CDR1 MDHEN, CDR2 SYDVKM. V was shortened by 2 bases and J by 4 bases, with 12 bases between the two germline ends.

The chain recombines TRBV2 with TRBJ2-7; 7 bases match TRBD1. This CDR3 contains 14 residues. Germline trimming cut 6 bases from V and 3 bases from J; bases unmatched to any gene: 8. Germline V gene data show CDR1 as SNHLY and CDR2 as FYNNEI. CDR3 sequence: CASRNPGQSYEQYF. The CDR3 DNA reads as TGTGCCAGCAGGAACCCGGGACAGAGCTACGAGCAGTACTTC.

This clone came up once. Distinct nucleotide sequences in the sample also encode this CDR3. This rearrangement joins TRBV28 to TRBJ1-1; D remains ambiguous. The CDR3 totals 14 residues. CDR1 MDHEN and CDR2 SYDVKM come from the germline V gene. Trimming cost V 6 bases and J 0 bases, with 11 bases left between them. The chain's CDR3 is CASSLSGVNTEAFF. The CDR3 DNA is TGTGCCAGCAGCCTCTCTGGGGTGAACACTGAAGCTTTCTTT.

The V gene is TRBV28, the J gene TRBJ2-3, with D possibly being TRBD1 (5 bases). Trimming stripped 5 bases from V and 4 bases from J, with 13 bases between. The germline CDR1 and CDR2 sequences are MDHEN and SYDVKM. CDR3 size: 14 residues. CDR3 nucleotide sequence: TGTGCCAGCAGTCTAGGGGCTCTACCAGATACGCAGTATTTT. Its translation is CASSLGALPDTQYF.

The count of this clone is one. The chain carries TRBV27 and TRBJ2-5, with a tentative D call TRBD1 (5 bases). Germline CDR1 MNHEY, CDR2 SMNVEV (reference sequence). V was pared by 3 bases and J by 1 base, with 9 bases between. The CDR3 loop spans 14 amino acids. CDR3 region: CASSFQGSQETQYF. DNA for the CDR3: TGTGCCAGCAGTTTTCAGGGATCCCAAGAGACCCAGTACTTC.

V usage is TRBV2 and J usage is TRBJ2-3; tentatively, D is TRBD2 (5 bases). Germline V lookup: CDR1 SNHLY, CDR2 FYNNEI. The CDR3 covers 14 residues. V dropped 1 base and J dropped 5 bases, with 10 bases sitting between them. The CDR3 loop is CASSEELVGDTQYF. CDR3 bases: TGTGCCAGCAGTGAAGAACTAGTGGGAGATACGCAGTATTTT.

The chain employs TRBV7-9 and TRBJ2-7, with 8 bases that match TRBD2. Germline V gene lookup returns CDR1 SEHNR and CDR2 FQNEAQ (reference sequence). The CDR3 is 16 amino acids. The V gene end was trimmed by 5 bases and the J gene end by 0 bases; junction bases not matched to a gene: 9. CDR3 bases: TGTGCCAGCAGCCCCGTAGGGCGGGAGGTCTCCTACGAGCAGTACTTC. It translates to CASSPVGREVSYEQYF.